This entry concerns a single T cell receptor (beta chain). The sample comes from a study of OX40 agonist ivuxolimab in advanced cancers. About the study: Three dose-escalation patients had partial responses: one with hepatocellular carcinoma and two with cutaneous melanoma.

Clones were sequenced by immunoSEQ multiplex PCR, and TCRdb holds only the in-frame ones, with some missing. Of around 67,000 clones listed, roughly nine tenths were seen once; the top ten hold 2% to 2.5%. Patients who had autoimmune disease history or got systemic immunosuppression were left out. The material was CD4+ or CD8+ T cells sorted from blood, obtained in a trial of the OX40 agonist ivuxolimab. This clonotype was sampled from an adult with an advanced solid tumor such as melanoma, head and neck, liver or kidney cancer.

The CDR3 loop is CASSEVGLSTDTQYF. CDR3 sequence (DNA): TGCGCCAGCAGTGAGGTGGGACTCAGCACAGATACGCAGTATTTT. V gene TRBV10-1 combines with J gene TRBJ2-3, with D tentatively TRBD2 (6 bases). The CDR3 extends over 15 amino acids. The V end was cut by 2 bases, the J end by 0 bases, with 9 bases between. Looked up from germline, CDR1 is WNHNN and CDR2 is SYGVQD (reference sequence).